This entry is about one TCR beta chain. The antigen is not known. The sample is drawn from a study of blood T cell dynamics during melanoma immunotherapy. Broader study findings: It remained unknown if the driving T cell clones were melanoma-specific.

Measured with immunoSEQ multiplex PCR; TCRdb has only the in-frame clones, and not every one. This repertoire shows 13,000 to 15,000 clones, 80% to 90% found once; its top ten account for approximately 5%. Deletions cut 1 base from V and 9 bases from J, with 10 bases between. Germline V gene lookup returns CDR1 PRHDT and CDR2 FYEKMQ (reference sequence). CDR3 size: 13 residues. The time point is: week 3, after first cycle of checkpoint inhibitor. Prior systemic cancer therapy, immunosuppressant use and other active malignancies excluded patients. The chain combines TRBV13 with TRBJ2-1; D may be TRBD2 (5 bases). The sample in question was blood, obtained from a patient treated with checkpoint blockade. This clonotype originated in a human donor with melanoma. For the CDR3, the DNA is TGTGCCAGCAGCTTAGCCCGCCGGGGTGAGCAGTTCTTC. It codes for CASSLARRGEQFF. The full variable domain, rest sourced from reference TRBV13 and TRBJ2-1, is AAGVIQSPRHLIKEKRETATLKCYPIPRHDTVYWYQQGPGQDPQFLISFYEKMQSDKGSIPDRFSAQQFSDYHSELNMSSLELGDSALYFCASSLARRGEQFFGPGTRLTVL.